Detailed here is one T cell receptor beta chain. This sample is part of a study of shared clonotypes between healthy human individuals. Only in-frame clones appear in the TCRdb table, and some are missing; sequencing was by immunoSEQ multiplex PCR. The table lists hundreds of thousands of clones, roughly 96% of them singletons. CD45RO-negative cells were positively selected for CCR7, leaving out terminally differentiated effector memory CD45RA+ cells. Germline assignment: CDR1 SGHVS and CDR2 FQNEAQ. Trimming took 7 bases from V and 0 from J, leaving 7 bases between them. This CDR3 comprises 14 residues.

The sequence came from a woman in her 30s in good health. The chain uses TRBV7-8 and TRBJ2-6, with D unresolved. Material: naive CD8+ T cells sorted from blood. CDR3 in amino acids: CASKFLSGANVLTF. CDR3 bases: TGTGCCAGCAAATTTCTCTCTGGGGCCAACGTCCTGACTTTC.